This TCR beta chain appears in the sequencing data of a study of shared clonotypes between healthy human individuals. Libraries were prepared by immunoSEQ multiplex PCR; TCRdb keeps only in-frame clonotypes and omits some of them. Of some 240,000 clones listed, over 50% are singletons. The ends lost 6 bases at V and 7 bases at J; junction bases unmatched: 11. Germline CDR1 and CDR2: MNHNY and SVGAGI (reference sequence). The CDR3 has 14 amino acids. Sequenced: memory CD4+ T cells sorted from blood. As for subset: CD45RA-negative fraction. The chain links TRBV6-6 to TRBJ2-7; 8 bases map to TRBD2. The clonotype was recovered from a man aged 30-40 years in good health. The CDR3 nucleotides read TGTGCCAGCAGCCGGACTAGCCGGGATGCGGAGCAGTACTTC. Its protein product is CASSRTSRDAEQYF.